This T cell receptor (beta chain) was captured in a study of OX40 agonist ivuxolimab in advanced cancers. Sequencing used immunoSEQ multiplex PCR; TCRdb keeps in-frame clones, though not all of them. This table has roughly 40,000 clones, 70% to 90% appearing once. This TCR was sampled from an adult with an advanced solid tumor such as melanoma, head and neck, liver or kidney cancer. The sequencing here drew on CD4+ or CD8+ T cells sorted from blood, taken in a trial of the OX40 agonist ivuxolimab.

CDR3 sequence: CASSLGGSGNTIYF. The CDR3 bases are TGCGCCAGCAGCTTGGGGGGCTCTGGAAACACCATATATTTT. The chain links TRBV5-1 to TRBJ1-3, with unresolved D. The CDR3 contains 14 residues. Trimming cost V 0 bases and J 0 bases, with 4 bases left between them. Germline values: CDR1 SGHRS, CDR2 YFSETQ.